The 9 T cell receptor beta chains in this list originate from one sample, sequenced in a study of blood T cell repertoires in COVID-19. Sequencing used immunoSEQ multiplex PCR; TCRdb keeps in-frame clones, though not all of them. The sample consists of fewer than 100,000 clones, 88% of them appearing once. Sequences were obtained from peripheral blood. These TCRs come from a human donor in a cohort sampled during active COVID-19.

CDR3 bases: TGTGCCAGCAGTGACGGGAACACCTACAATGAGCAGTTCTTC. Its translation: CASSDGNTYNEQFF. The chain combines TRBV6-1 with TRBJ2-1, with D tentatively TRBD2 (5 bases). The CDR3 is made up of 14 amino acids. Per the germline V gene, CDR1 is MNHNS and CDR2 is SASEGT. V dropped 3 bases and J dropped 2 bases, with 8 bases sitting between them.

This clone turned up a few times. The CDR3 DNA is TGTGCCAGCTACGCCGGTGGAGGGCCCTCCTACGAGCAGTACTTC. It is translated as CASYAGGGPSYEQYF. The chain carries TRBV2 and TRBJ2-7, with a tentative D call TRBD2 (6 bases). The CDR3 extends over 15 amino acids. Germline V CDR1 and CDR2: SNHLY, FYNNEI. V was clipped by 8 bases and J by 0 bases, with 17 bases between them.

The J gene is TRBJ2-6, the V gene TRBV7-3; possibly TRBD2 for D (5 bases). V lost 7 bases and J lost 9, with 13 bases in between. Per germline, CDR1 SGHTA and CDR2 FQGTGA. The CDR3 has 13 amino acids. The CDR3 here is CASTNIRGNVLTF. The CDR3, as DNA: TGTGCCAGCACCAACATCCGGGGCAACGTCCTGACTTTC.

With respect to this clone: One end of the junction varies from germline; a read error may be responsible. This chain connects TRBV7-7 to TRBJ2-1, with 7 bases that match TRBD2. The germline V gene encodes CDR1 SSHAT and CDR2 FNYEAQ (reference sequence). The CDR3 extends over 16 amino acids. CDR3 in amino acids: CASSLEASGGYNEQFF. The DNA for the CDR3 is TGTGCTAGCAGCTTAGAGGCTAGCGGAGGGTACAATGAGCAGTTCTTC.

V gene TRBV19 combines with J gene TRBJ2-3; maybe TRBD1 (5 bases). Germline V gene sequence: CDR1 LNHDA, CDR2 SQIVND (reference sequence). V was shortened by 6 bases and J by 2 bases, with 18 bases between the two germline ends. The CDR3 spans 16 residues. CDR3 residues: CASRIREVRSTDTQYF. The CDR3 DNA reads as TGTGCCAGTAGGATCAGGGAAGTGCGGTCCACAGATACGCAGTATTTT.

The V and J genes are TRBV7-2 and TRBJ2-5; TRBD2 aligns across 9 bases. The ends lost 5 bases at V and 4 bases at J; junction bases unmatched: 8. Germline V gives CDR1 SGHTA, CDR2 FQGNSA. The CDR3 consists of 15 residues. The CDR3 loop is CASSPEGGGGETQYF. Written as DNA, the CDR3 is TGTGCCAGCAGCCCCGAGGGCGGGGGGGGAGAGACCCAGTACTTC.

The V and J genes are TRBV3-1 (or the pseudogene TRBV3-2) and TRBJ2-3; D is perhaps TRBD2 (6 bases). The germline V gene encodes CDR1 LGHDT and CDR2 YNNKEL (reference sequence). CDR3 length: 16 amino acids. The V end was cut by 0 bases, the J end by 5 bases, with 15 bases between. CDR3 protein: CASSQDSTGGRDTQYF. The DNA of the CDR3 is TGTGCCAGCAGCCAAGATAGTACCGGGGGAAGAGATACGCAGTATTTT.

The V gene is TRBV11-2, the J gene TRBJ2-7; TRBD1 is a possible D gene (5 bases). Germline V gene lookup returns CDR1 SGHAT and CDR2 FQNNGV. Trimming pared 1 base from V and 2 bases from J, leaving 12 bases between. The CDR3 length is 15 residues. CDR3 sequence: CASSLATQVTYEQYF. Written as DNA, the CDR3 is TGTGCCAGCAGCTTAGCGACACAGGTTACCTACGAGCAGTACTTC.

The gene calls are TRBV18 and TRBJ1-2, with D uncertain. V gave up 2 bases and J gave up 4 bases, with 8 bases separating them. The CDR3 loop spans 13 amino acids. The germline gives CDR1 KGHSH, CDR2 LQKENI. The CDR3 DNA is TGTGCCAGCTCACCAGGCGGAGGCTATGGCTACACCTTC. It is translated as CASSPGGGYGYTF.